This TCR beta chain was captured by sequencing in a study of CXCR3-negative and CXCR3-positive naive CD8 T cells. Study results and limitations: CXCR3-positive naive cells had more hydrophobic TRB CDR3s than CXCR3-negative naive cells. Memory CD8+ T cell repertoires were far less diverse than both naive subsets.

The germline V gene has CDR1 MNHEY and CDR2 SVGEGT. The CDR3 length is 15 residues. Libraries of TRB cDNA were made by 5' RACE and carried UMIs. TCRdb re-analyzed the 5' RACE reads; it lists each CDR3 protein once, without DNA. This sample's clone table lists around 10,000 distinct CDR3 sequences. To note about this clonotype: No antigen is known for it.

The source material was naive CXCR3- CD8+ T cells from blood. The subset: CD45RO-CCR7+CD27+CD95- naive CD8+ T cells lacking CXCR3 (TNR3-). The chain joins TRBV6-2 or TRBV6-3 to TRBJ2-1; with no DNA, the TCRdb D assignment of TRBD2 cannot be verified. The clonotype originates from a human donor in good health. Some clones in this sample may be carry-over from other donors' samples. This CDR3 reads CASSPRVAGANEQFF.